Listed below are T cell receptor beta chains from one sample, sequenced in a study of cytomegalovirus exposure and HLA in healthy donors. Profiled with immunoSEQ multiplex PCR; TCRdb holds only in-frame clones, not every one. Of 100,000 to 150,000 clones in the sample, approximately 82% are singletons; the top ten hold approximately 2.6%. The sequenced sample consisted of PBMCs. The receptors here all came from a man in his fifties or sixties in good health and CMV-seronegative. Both conserved end residues are part of each CDR3. Each record gives: CDR3 protein, CDR3 DNA, J gene, clone size, D gene, V gene. D genes are given only for firm matches. Clone size appears in some rows only: once, few, many, or a class for an expanded clone.

CASSTRDRTMGYTF	TGTGCCAGCAGTACCCGGGACAGAACTATGGGCTACACCTTC	TRBJ1-2	-	TRBD1	TRBV27
CASSLGVGQEETQYF	TGTGCCAGCAGCTTGGGGGTTGGGCAAGAAGAGACCCAGTACTTC	TRBJ2-5	-	-	TRBV5-4
CASRNDREGGYTF	TGTGCCAGCAGAAACGACAGGGAAGGAGGCTACACCTTC	TRBJ1-2	few	TRBD1	TRBV4-2
CASGGAGSTPPGYEQYF	TGCGCCAGCGGCGGAGCGGGGTCCACCCCCCCGGGATACGAGCAGTACTTC	TRBJ2-7	-	TRBD2	TRBV10-2
CARDRGEDEKLFF	TGCGCCAGGGACAGGGGGGAGGATGAAAAACTGTTTTTT	TRBJ1-4	few	TRBD1	TRBV5-1
CASSLTLQGNSYEQYF	TGCGCCAGCAGCTTGACCCTCCAGGGAAACTCCTACGAGCAGTACTTC	TRBJ2-7	-	-	TRBV5-1
CAWSVKIAGQLSPLHF	TGTGCCTGGAGTGTGAAAATAGCGGGACAGCTCTCACCCCTCCACTTT	TRBJ1-6	-	TRBD1	TRBV30
CASRELAGPAGTQYF	TGTGCCAGCAGAGAACTAGCGGGCCCGGCGGGGACCCAGTACTTC	TRBJ2-5	-	TRBD2	TRBV6-1
CASSSSGARSDTQYF	TGTGCCAGCAGTTCTAGCGGGGCAAGGTCAGATACGCAGTATTTT	TRBJ2-3	-	TRBD2	TRBV5-4
CASSVVPGGDEQYF	TGTGCCAGCAGCGTAGTTCCAGGGGGAGACGAGCAGTACTTC	TRBJ2-7	-	TRBD1	TRBV9
CASSAQGSNQPQHF	TGTGCCAGCAGTGCACAGGGCAGCAATCAGCCCCAGCATTTT	TRBJ1-5	few	-	TRBV6-1
CASSLVAGTGLDTQYF	TGTGCCAGCAGCTTAGTTGCAGGGACAGGGTTAGATACGCAGTATTTT	TRBJ2-3	-	TRBD1	TRBV11-2
CASSEAGDRGSFYQPQHF	TGTGCCAGCAGTGAAGCGGGGGACAGGGGTAGTTTTTATCAGCCCCAGCATTTT	TRBJ1-5	-	TRBD1	TRBV6-1
CASSLEQGAFQPQHF	TGTGCCAGCAGCTTAGAGCAGGGGGCCTTTCAGCCCCAGCATTTT	TRBJ1-5	-	TRBD1	TRBV7-6
CASSLGRASSYEQYF	TGTGCCAGCAGCTTAGGCAGGGCTTCTTCCTACGAGCAGTACTTC	TRBJ2-7	-	-	TRBV7-8
CASTWEPANEQFF	TGCGCCAGCACCTGGGAGCCCGCCAATGAGCAGTTCTTC	TRBJ2-1	-	-	TRBV4-1
CASSYESYNEQFF	TGTGCCAGCAGTTACGAGTCCTACAATGAGCAGTTCTTC	TRBJ2-1	few	-	TRBV2
CASSAVGYTF	TGTGCCAGCAGTGCAGTGGGCTACACCTTC	TRBJ1-2	-	-	TRBV25-1
CASSSDRRNSPLHF	TGCGCCAGCAGCTCTGACAGGAGGAATTCACCCCTCCACTTT	TRBJ1-6	-	-	TRBV5-1
CASSSTGAYEQYF	TGTGCCAGCAGTTCCACAGGAGCCTACGAGCAGTACTTC	TRBJ2-7	-	-	TRBV27
CASRPIHRDRGNEQFF	TGTGCCAGCAGACCCATACACCGGGACAGGGGCAATGAGCAGTTCTTC	TRBJ2-1	-	TRBD1	TRBV28
CASSSRGAFF	TGTGCCAGCAGCTCACGGGGAGCTTTCTTT	TRBJ1-1	few	-	TRBV5-6
CAISGGTVNTEAFF	TGTGCCATCAGTGGTGGGACTGTGAACACTGAAGCTTTCTTT	TRBJ1-1	-	-	TRBV10-3
CASSPGQGYSYEQYF	TGTGCCAGTAGCCCGGGACAGGGGTACTCCTACGAGCAGTACTTC	TRBJ2-7	few	TRBD1	TRBV19
CAWSVRTSSFPSTDTQYF	TGTGCCTGGAGTGTAAGGACTAGCTCGTTTCCTAGCACAGATACGCAGTATTTT	TRBJ2-3	-	TRBD2	TRBV30
CASIPGGSNQPQHF	TGTGCCAGTATCCCAGGGGGAAGCAATCAGCCCCAGCATTTT	TRBJ1-5	-	TRBD1	TRBV19
CASQGAGQPQHF	TGTGCCAGTCAGGGGGCGGGACAGCCTCAGCATTTT	TRBJ1-5	-	TRBD1	TRBV2
CASSPRDRSTDTQYF	TGTGCCAGCAGTCCACGGGACAGGAGCACAGATACGCAGTATTTT	TRBJ2-3	-	TRBD1	TRBV6-5
CASSQRSRYREQFF	TGCGCCAGCAGCCAGCGTTCTAGGTACCGTGAGCAGTTCTTC	TRBJ2-1	-	-	TRBV4-1
CASSVNGGGMETQYF	TGTGCCAGCAGCGTAAACGGGGGGGGTATGGAGACCCAGTACTTC	TRBJ2-5	-	TRBD2	TRBV9
CASSDTGTGETYEQYF	TGCGCCAGCAGTGATACCGGGACAGGGGAGACCTACGAGCAGTACTTC	TRBJ2-7	-	TRBD1	TRBV10-2
CASSSRRGVGNTEAFF	TGTGCCAGCAGTTCACGCAGGGGGGTGGGGAACACTGAAGCTTTCTTT	TRBJ1-1	-	TRBD1	TRBV6-5
CASSAAGAANEKLFF	TGCGCCAGCAGCGCAGCAGGGGCAGCTAATGAAAAACTGTTTTTT	TRBJ1-4	once	-	TRBV5-1
CASSSGSGDTIYF	TGTGCCAGCAGCTCAGGGTCAGGGGACACCATATATTTT	TRBJ1-3	-	-	TRBV7-9
CASSGDSNEKLFF	TGTGCCAGCAGCGGGGACAGTAATGAAAAACTGTTTTTT	TRBJ1-4	few	TRBD1	TRBV9
CASSLFAGGSNQPQHF	TGTGCCAGCAGTTTATTCGCAGGGGGGAGCAATCAGCCCCAGCATTTT	TRBJ1-5	-	TRBD1	TRBV27
CASSRDRYEQYF	TGTGCCAGCAGCCGAGACAGGTACGAGCAGTACTTC	TRBJ2-7	-	-	TRBV9
CASSQPGQIQETQYF	TGTGCCAGCAGCCAACCCGGACAGATCCAAGAGACCCAGTACTTC	TRBJ2-5	-	-	TRBV4-2
CASSTGMKAFF	TGTGCCAGTAGTACAGGGATGAAAGCTTTCTTT	TRBJ1-1	-	-	TRBV19
CASRGQGGTDTQYF	TGCGCCAGCAGGGGACAGGGGGGTACAGATACGCAGTATTTT	TRBJ2-3	-	TRBD1	TRBV10-2
CASSTGQGDTEAFF	TGTGCCAGCAGCACGGGACAGGGGGACACTGAAGCTTTCTTT	TRBJ1-1	-	TRBD1	TRBV7-9
CASSGRQGGYEQYF	TGTGCCAGCAGTGGACGGCAGGGCGGCTACGAGCAGTACTTC	TRBJ2-7	-	-	TRBV6-6
CASSLAPGTGAGGYTF	TGCGCCAGCAGCTTGGCCCCCGGGACAGGGGCTGGTGGCTACACCTTC	TRBJ1-2	-	TRBD1	TRBV5-1
CASSPQQGGKAFF	TGTGCCAGCTCACCCCAACAGGGGGGTAAAGCTTTCTTT	TRBJ1-1	once	TRBD1	TRBV18
CASRGLAGETYNEQFF	TGCGCCAGCAGAGGCCTAGCGGGGGAGACCTACAATGAGCAGTTCTTC	TRBJ2-1	-	TRBD2	TRBV4-1
CASSQTSGGETQYF	TGTGCCAGCAGCCAGACTAGCGGGGGTGAGACCCAGTACTTC	TRBJ2-5	once	TRBD2	TRBV4-2
CSARTFTEAFF	TGCAGCGCCCGGACATTCACTGAAGCTTTCTTT	TRBJ1-1	once	-	TRBV29-1
CASSSSGGSYNEQFF	TGCGCCAGCAGTTCTAGCGGGGGATCATACAATGAGCAGTTCTTC	TRBJ2-1	-	TRBD2	TRBV5-1
CASSSQEGNNYGYTF	TGCGCCAGCAGCTCGCAGGAGGGGAATAACTATGGCTACACCTTC	TRBJ1-2	-	-	TRBV5-1
CASSLPGGLRNTGELFF	TGTGCCAGCAGCCTCCCCGGGGGGCTTAGGAACACCGGGGAGCTGTTTTTT	TRBJ2-2	-	-	TRBV5-4
CASSLGQSNYGYTF	TGCGCCAGCAGCTTGGGACAGAGTAACTATGGCTACACCTTC	TRBJ1-2	-	-	TRBV5-1
CATISAGTGGYGYTF	TGTGCCACAATTAGTGCCGGGACAGGGGGCTATGGCTACACCTTC	TRBJ1-2	few	TRBD1	TRBV6-5
CASSQHPSSYNEQFF	TGCGCCAGCAGCCAACACCCGAGCTCCTACAATGAGCAGTTCTTC	TRBJ2-1	-	-	TRBV4-1
CASSLIRGQDNSPLHF	TGCGCCAGCAGTCTAATTCGGGGACAGGATAATTCACCCCTCCACTTT	TRBJ1-6	-	TRBD1	TRBV10-2
CASPLSDRVVLVDTEAFF	TGTGCCAGCCCCCTCTCCGACAGGGTTGTCCTTGTGGACACTGAAGCTTTCTTT	TRBJ1-1	-	TRBD1	TRBV11-3
CASSFNTGQGTEAFF	TGTGCCAGCAGCTTTAATACAGGCCAGGGGACTGAAGCTTTCTTT	TRBJ1-1	-	-	TRBV11-2
CASSADRNTEAFF	TGTGCCAGCAGCGCCGACAGGAACACTGAAGCTTTCTTT	TRBJ1-1	-	-	TRBV16